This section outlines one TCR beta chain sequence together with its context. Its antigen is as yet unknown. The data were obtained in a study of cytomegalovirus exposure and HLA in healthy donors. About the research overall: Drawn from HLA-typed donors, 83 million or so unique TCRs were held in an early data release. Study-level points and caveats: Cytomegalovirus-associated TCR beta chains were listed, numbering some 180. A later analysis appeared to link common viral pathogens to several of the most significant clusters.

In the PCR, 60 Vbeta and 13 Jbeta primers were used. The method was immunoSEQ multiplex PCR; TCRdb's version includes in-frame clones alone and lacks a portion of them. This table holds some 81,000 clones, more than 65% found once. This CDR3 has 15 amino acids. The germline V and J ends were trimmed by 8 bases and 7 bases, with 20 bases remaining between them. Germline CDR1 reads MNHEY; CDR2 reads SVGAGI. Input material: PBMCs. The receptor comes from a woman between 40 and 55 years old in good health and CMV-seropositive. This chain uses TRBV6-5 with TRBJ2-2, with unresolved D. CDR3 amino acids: CASAASSYYYGELFF. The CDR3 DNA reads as TGTGCCAGCGCAGCCAGCAGTTACTACTACGGGGAGCTGTTTTTT.